Following are 9 T cell receptor beta chains from one sample sequenced in a study of blood T cells in healthy people across ages. It was with a sample-barcoded 5' primer and a J-beta primer mix that a second PCR of roughly 6 to 12 cycles was run. TCRdb called the 5' RACE reads again in MiXCR, with one record for every CDR3 protein. The repertoire holds fewer than 1,000,000 distinct CDR3 sequences, with around 50% as singletons. The source material was blood. The receptors were gathered from a man older than 75 in good health.

Remarks on this clonotype: At one end the junction does not follow the germline gene, possibly because of a read error. The V and J genes are TRBV7-2 and TRBJ2-2; TRBD2 aligns across 14 bases. Germline V gene data show CDR1 as SGHTA and CDR2 as FQGNSA. CDR3 size: 18 residues. In DNA form, the CDR3 reads TGTGCCGGCAGCTTATTAAGAGGGACTAGCGGGAGCTCCGGGGAGCTGTTTTTT. Amino acids: CAGSLLRGTSGSSGELFF.

This clonotype was seen repeatedly, ten times or more. This chain connects TRBV11-3 to TRBJ2-7; the D gene is possibly TRBD2 (5 bases). CDR3 length equals 13 residues. The germline gives CDR1 SGHNT, CDR2 YENEEA. Trimming left V 2 bases short and J 3 bases short, with 8 bases between. The CDR3 DNA follows: TGTGCCAGCAGCTTAACGGGGAACTACGAGCAGTACTTC. Its protein is CASSLTGNYEQYF.

The count of this clonotype is one. A read error may be the cause here, since a much bigger clone is one base away. The genes are TRBV20-1 and TRBJ2-7; D is perhaps TRBD2 (5 bases). Germline V gene data show CDR1 as DFQATT and CDR2 as SNEGSKA (reference sequence). This CDR3 spans 11 amino acids. Written as DNA, the CDR3 is TGCTGCTCGGGAATGGGTGCCGAGCAGTACTTC. It is translated as CCSGMGAEQYF.

This clonotype came up a few times. A read error is possible here, since a much larger clone lies one base away. V usage is TRBV20-1 and J usage is TRBJ2-1; TRBD2 agrees at 13 bases. The last part of the DNA fits TRBJ2-7 better; the J call may be wrong. This CDR3 has 18 residues. The germline V gene encodes CDR1 DFQATT and CDR2 SNEGSKA (reference sequence). For the CDR3, the DNA is TGCAGTGCTAGAGAAGGACTAGCGGGAGAGCGCTCCTACAATGAGCAGTACTTC. Translation gives CSAREGLAGERSYNEQYF.

V and J are TRBV5-1 and TRBJ2-7; 9 bases map to TRBD1. The CDR3 loop spans 16 amino acids. Germline loops: CDR1 SGHRS, CDR2 YFSETQ. With V trimmed by 3 bases and J by 7 bases, 14 bases remained unmatched. The CDR3 here is CASSSDAGQGFREQYF. Here the CDR3 DNA reads TGCGCCAGCAGCTCGGACGCCGGACAGGGGTTTAGGGAGCAGTACTTC.

J is TRBJ1-1 and V is TRBV20-1; D perhaps matches TRBD1 (5 bases). Trimming removed 2 bases from V and 5 bases from J, with 15 bases in between. In germline, CDR1 is DFQATT, CDR2 SNEGSKA (reference sequence). The CDR3 runs 14 residues. This CDR3 is CSARSHRGGTEAFF. In nucleotides, the CDR3 is TGCAGTGCTAGATCCCACCGCGGGGGAACTGAAGCTTTCTTT.

V usage is TRBV7-2 and J usage is TRBJ1-4, with D unresolved. CDR1 and CDR2 (germline): SGHTA, FQGNSA. The CDR3 has 15 amino acids. Trimming stripped 1 base from V and 1 base from J, with 7 bases between. The CDR3 here is CASSLDGITNEKLFF. Here the CDR3 DNA reads TGTGCCAGCAGCTTAGACGGGATAACTAATGAAAAACTGTTTTTT.

The gene calls are TRBV12-3 or TRBV12-4 and TRBJ1-4; no definite D call. The V end was cut by 6 bases, the J end by 3 bases, with 14 bases between. There are 15 residues in the CDR3. In nucleotides, the CDR3 is TGTGCCAGCAGCCACGGGAGGCAAGCTAATGAAAAACTGTTTTTT. Amino acids: CASSHGRQANEKLFF.

This clonotype was counted many times. Written as DNA, the CDR3 is TGTGCCAGCAGCTTTGGACTAGCGGGGAACAATGAGCAGTTCTTC. Amino acids: CASSFGLAGNNEQFF. The chain joins TRBV5-6 to TRBJ2-1; 12 nucleotides agree with TRBD2. The trim removed 2 bases at V and 5 bases at J, leaving 2 bases unmatched. The CDR3 has 15 residues. CDR1 and CDR2 from the germline V gene are SGHDT and YYEEEE.